This T cell receptor (beta chain) was identified in a study of T cell repertoires in cytomegalovirus infection. About the research overall: Used in the study were CMV epitopes, some recently identified and HLA-C-restricted, others well-studied and HLA-B-restricted.

CDR3 size: 14 residues. Looked up from germline, CDR1 is LGHNA and CDR2 is YSLEER. V lost 4 bases and J 0 bases, leaving 10 bases between the germline ends. TCRdb reprocessed the reads with MiXCR, giving one entry per CDR3 protein. This table holds some 700,000 distinct CDR3 sequences, around a third found once. Details on this clonotype: Its antigen is not known.

The V gene is TRBV4-3, the J gene TRBJ2-7; D unresolved. Sequenced here: cultured PBMCs, sampled from culture after CMV antigen stimulation. The source of this sequence is a human donor in good health (CMV status not recorded). Some clones in this sample may be carry-over from other donors' samples. CDR3 protein: CASSLRIPSYEQYF. The CDR3 bases are TGCGCCAGCAGCCTCCGGATACCCTCCTACGAGCAGTACTTC.